These T cell receptor beta chains were read from a single sample in a study of T cells in Graves' hyperthyroidism and ophthalmopathy. TCRdb reprocessed the multiplex PCR reads via MiXCR and lists one record per CDR3 protein. The sample lists some 570,000 distinct CDR3 sequences; approximately 17% were seen once. The sample was blood. The receptors were gathered from a woman in her late teens or twenties with Graves' ophthalmopathy. Each CDR3 is given with its conserved first and last residue. Fields, in order: CDR3 length, V gene, clone size, D gene, J gene, CDR3 protein, CDR3 DNA. A D gene is named only where the DNA matches it firmly. Only part of the rows carry a size: once, few, many, or a class if the clone is expanded.

>11|TRBV6-5|NA|NA|TRBJ2-7
CASSFSQGQYF
TGTGCCAGCAGTTTTTCACAGGGGCAGTACTTC
>14|TRBV7-2|many|TRBD1|TRBJ2-7
CASSLEQGAFEQYF
TGTGCCAGCAGCTTAGAACAGGGGGCTTTCGAGCAGTACTTC
>17|TRBV7-9|many|TRBD1|TRBJ1-1
CASSPHPDRALNTEAFF
TGTGCCAGCAGCCCCCACCCGGACAGGGCCTTGAACACTGAAGCTTTCTTT
>15|TRBV9|few|NA|TRBJ1-1
CASSVGPQRNTEAFF
TGTGCCAGCAGCGTAGGGCCACAGCGGAACACTGAAGCTTTCTTT
>14|TRBV28|many|NA|TRBJ2-4
CASGTTLAKNIQYF
TGTGCCAGCGGGACCACCCTAGCCAAAAACATTCAGTACTTC
>14|TRBV20-1|many|TRBD2|TRBJ2-7
CSAPTSGDPYEQYF
TGCAGTGCTCCAACTAGCGGGGATCCCTACGAGCAGTACTTC
>13|TRBV5-1|many|TRBD1|TRBJ2-7
CASGQGTSYEQYF
TGCGCCAGCGGACAGGGGACCTCCTACGAGCAGTACTTC
>14|TRBV27|once|NA|TRBJ1-5
CATPGSGRAQPQHF
TGTGCCACCCCAGGGTCAGGGCGCGCTCAGCCCCAGCATTTT
>14|TRBV20-1|once|NA|TRBJ2-3
CSARDPGYTDTQYF
TGCAGTGCTAGAGATCCAGGGTACACAGATACGCAGTATTTT
>16|TRBV5-6|many|TRBD2|TRBJ2-3
CASSDSTSRSTDTQYF
TGTGCCAGCAGCGATTCGACTAGCCGAAGCACAGATACGCAGTATTTT
>13|TRBV9|NA|NA|TRBJ1-4
CASSLSPGEKLFF
TGTGCCAGCAGCCTCTCCCCAGGTGAAAAACTGTTTTTT
>16|TRBV28|many|NA|TRBJ2-7
CASRPTKDSPYYEQYF
TGTGCCAGCCGGCCGACGAAGGACAGTCCTTACTACGAGCAGTACTTC
>15|TRBV20-1|many|TRBD2|TRBJ2-3
CSARLLAGGPDTQYF
TGCAGTGCTAGGCTACTAGCGGGGGGCCCAGATACGCAGTATTTT
>12|TRBV20-1|NA|NA|TRBJ2-1
CSAGGINNEQFF
TGCAGTGCTGGCGGGATCAACAATGAGCAGTTCTTC
>14|TRBV5-1|many|NA|TRBJ1-1
CASSLKAEATEAFF
TGCGCCAGCAGCTTGAAGGCAGAAGCCACTGAAGCTTTCTTT
>13|TRBV15|few|NA|TRBJ1-1
CATKSDRNTEAFF
TGTGCCACCAAATCGGACAGGAACACTGAAGCTTTCTTT
>15|TRBV7-7|NA|NA|TRBJ2-2
CASSPRVADTGELFF
TGTGCTAGCAGCCCCCGAGTAGCGGACACCGGGGAGCTGTTTTTT
>12|TRBV28|many|NA|TRBJ2-7
CASTEDSYEQYF
TGTGCCAGCACCGAGGACAGCTACGAGCAGTACTTC
>13|TRBV7-3|many|TRBD1|TRBJ1-2
CASSSLDRFGYTF
TGTGCCAGCAGCTCCCTGGACAGGTTTGGCTACACCTTC
>13|TRBV11-2|many|NA|TRBJ1-1
CASSLAPSYEAFF
TGTGCCAGCAGCTTAGCCCCCTCCTATGAAGCTTTCTTT
>15|TRBV28|many|NA|TRBJ1-5
CASSFGAGSNQPQHF
TGTGCCAGCAGTTTTGGGGCCGGGAGCAATCAGCCCCAGCATTTT
>13|TRBV13|many|NA|TRBJ2-7
CASSRDDSYEQYF
TGTGCCAGCAGTCGTGACGACTCCTACGAGCAGTACTTC
>14|TRBV7-2|many|TRBD2|TRBJ2-1
CASSSAGGPNEQFF
TGTGCCAGCAGCTCCGCGGGGGGGCCCAATGAGCAGTTCTTC
>16|TRBV12-3/TRBV12-4|many|TRBD1|TRBJ1-4
CASSLGRTGGNEKLFF
TGTGCCAGCAGCCTGGGCCGGACAGGGGGTAATGAAAAACTGTTTTTT
>15|TRBV3-1|many|TRBD1|TRBJ2-7
CASSQLQGPAYEQYF
TGTGCCAGCAGCCAACTACAGGGGCCAGCCTACGAGCAGTACTTC
>16|TRBV19|few|NA|TRBJ2-3
CASSIVGRGRTDTQYF
TGTGCCAGTAGTATAGTGGGCAGGGGAAGAACAGATACGCAGTATTTT
>15|TRBV11-2|many|TRBD1|TRBJ2-7
CASREGTGHSYEQYF
TGTGCCAGCAGAGAGGGGACAGGTCACTCCTACGAGCAGTACTTC
>15|TRBV10-3|NA|TRBD1|TRBJ1-1
CAISEGQGAFIEAFF
TGTGCCATCAGTGAAGGACAGGGGGCATTTATTGAAGCTTTCTTT
>16|TRBV5-1|NA|TRBD2|TRBJ2-3
CASSFYLAGAVDTQYF
TGCGCCAGCAGCTTCTACTTAGCGGGAGCGGTAGATACGCAGTATTTT
>15|TRBV6-1|many|TRBD1|TRBJ2-3
CASRAGGFGADTQYF
TGTGCCAGCAGGGCAGGGGGCTTTGGCGCAGATACGCAGTATTTT
>13|TRBV27|NA|NA|TRBJ1-2
CASSLQPDRGYTF
TGTGCCAGCAGTCTACAGCCCGACCGGGGCTACACCTTC
>17|TRBV3-1|many|NA|TRBJ2-5
CASSQGSESDPKETQYF
TGTGCCAGCAGCCAAGGGTCGGAATCAGACCCCAAAGAGACCCAGTACTTC
>15|TRBV6-2/TRBV6-3|NA|TRBD2|TRBJ2-1
CASSVDGREGFLQFF
TGTGCCAGCAGTGTGGATGGGCGGGAGGGATTCCTACAGTTCTTC
>14|TRBV7-9|many|NA|TRBJ2-5
CASSFSTGAETQYF
TGTGCCAGCAGCTTTTCGACAGGAGCAGAGACCCAGTACTTC
>17|TRBV7-3|NA|TRBD2|TRBJ2-1
CASSPLAGGRKVNEQFF
TGTGCCAGCAGCCCTCTAGCGGGGGGGCGAAAAGTTAATGAGCAGTTCTTC
>15|TRBV27|NA|NA|TRBJ2-6
CASAERGFGANVLTF
TGTGCCAGCGCAGAAAGGGGCTTTGGGGCCAACGTCCTGACTTTC
>17|TRBV5-1|few|NA|TRBJ1-1
CASSSLQEFRGNTEAFF
TGCGCCAGCAGCTCTTTACAGGAGTTTAGGGGGAACACTGAAGCTTTCTTT
>14|TRBV10-3|many|TRBD2|TRBJ2-1
CAISEWELAGEQFF
TGTGCCATCAGTGAGTGGGAACTAGCGGGTGAGCAGTTCTTC
>15|TRBV3-1|many|NA|TRBJ1-5
CASSQDGNSNQPQHF
TGTGCCAGCAGCCAAGATGGGAATAGCAATCAGCCCCAGCATTTT
>15|TRBV11-3|few|NA|TRBJ2-1
CASSLDGSPGLEQFF
TGTGCCAGCAGCTTAGATGGAAGCCCAGGTTTGGAGCAGTTCTTC
>12|TRBV19|few|NA|TRBJ1-1
CASSISHTEAFF
TGTGCCAGTAGTATATCACACACTGAAGCTTTCTTT
>16|TRBV6-2/TRBV6-3|NA|NA|TRBJ2-1
CASNYSKGGRDNEQFF
TGTGCCAGCAATTACTCGAAGGGGGGCCGGGACAATGAGCAGTTCTTC
>13|TRBV6-1|many|TRBD1|TRBJ1-1
CASGEGANTEAFF
TGTGCCAGCGGCGAGGGGGCGAACACTGAAGCTTTCTTT
>15|TRBV5-1|few|NA|TRBJ1-3
CASSLEGGSGNTIYF
TGCGCCAGCAGCTTGGAAGGAGGGTCTGGAAACACCATATATTTT
>16|TRBV27|many|NA|TRBJ1-2
CASSFARGGGYGSYTF
TGTGCCAGCAGTTTCGCGAGAGGGGGGGGGTATGGTAGCTACACCTTC
>13|TRBV12-3/TRBV12-4|many|NA|TRBJ1-1
CASRTDLNTEAFF
TGTGCCAGCAGGACAGATTTGAACACTGAAGCTTTCTTT